Following are 16 T cell receptor beta chains from one sample sequenced in a study of vaccination effects on CD4 cells after COVID-19. Measured with immunoSEQ multiplex PCR; TCRdb has only the in-frame clones, and not every one. Seen here are about 63,000 clones, 70% to 85% observed once, and the top ten hold less than 4%. Their specific antigens are unknown. CD4+ T cells specific for antigen were expanded with viral peptide pools by the ViraFEST assay before sequencing. Upon completion of more than 9 days in culture, CD4+ T cells were isolated. Vaccine recipients lacked prior SARS-CoV-2 infection and had negative nucleocapsid antibodies. The specimen was CD4+ T cells from PBMCs cultured with HCoV-OC43 spike peptides, collected before COVID-19 vaccination. Sample subset: HCoV-OC43 spike overlapping peptide pool stimulation. The source of these receptors is a human donor who received a COVID-19 vaccine.

This clone appeared once. The V and J genes are TRBV7-8 and TRBJ2-5; D is undetermined. CDR3 length: 14 residues. The germline V gene has CDR1 SGHVS and CDR2 FQNEAQ. Trimming left V 1 base short and J 1 base short, with 7 bases between. The CDR3 DNA is TGTGCCAGCAGCTTAGTTGAGACCCAAGAGACCCAGTACTTC. As protein: CASSLVETQETQYF.

The gene calls are TRBV2 and TRBJ1-1, with D perhaps matching TRBD1 (5 bases). V lost 4 bases and J lost 3, with 9 bases in between. CDR3 length: 13 residues. CDR1 is SNHLY and CDR2 is FYNNEI in the germline V gene. This chain's CDR3 is CASSVSRDTEAFF. CDR3 DNA: TGTGCCAGCAGTGTGTCCAGGGACACTGAAGCTTTCTTT. The full variable domain, in which reference TRBV2 and TRBJ1-1 provide the parts outside the CDR3, is EPEVTQTPSHQVTQMGQEVILRCVPISNHLYFYWYRQILGQKVEFLVSFYNNEISEKSEIFDDQFSVERPDGSNFTLKIRSTKLEDSAMYFCASSVSRDTEAFFGQGTRLTVV.

The chain combines TRBV19 with TRBJ2-2; 9 nucleotides align to TRBD2. The CDR3 totals 15 residues. Losses at the gene ends were 8 bases for V and 7 bases for J; bases not matched to a gene: 11. In germline, CDR1 is LNHDA, CDR2 SQIVND (reference sequence). The CDR3 DNA follows: TGTGCCAGTCTGCGGGGGGGCCGTAATTTCGGGGAGCTGTTTTTT. It translates to CASLRGGRNFGELFF.

The chain uses TRBV30 and TRBJ1-4; no clear D gene. Trimming stripped 6 bases from V and 0 bases from J, with 14 bases between. The length of the CDR3 is 15 residues. Germline-derived CDR1 and CDR2 are GTSNPN and SVGIG (reference sequence). CDR3 in amino acids: CACTRGYATNEKLFF. CDR3 in DNA: TGTGCCTGCACAAGAGGTTACGCAACTAATGAAAAACTGTTTTTT.

The gene calls are TRBV19 and TRBJ2-6, with D perhaps matching TRBD2 (5 bases). The germline V and J ends were trimmed by 7 bases and 4 bases, with 11 bases remaining between them. Germline CDR1 is LNHDA and CDR2 is SQIVND (reference sequence). This CDR3 spans 14 amino acids. This CDR3 is CASIGRYGANVLTF. CDR3 bases: TGTGCCAGTATTGGGAGATACGGGGCCAACGTCCTGACTTTC.

The rearrangement uses TRBV24-1 and TRBJ1-5, with D hard to call. The CDR3 spans 13 residues. V was cut by 8 bases and J by 9 bases, with 16 bases left in between. Germline CDR1 reads KGHDR; CDR2 reads SFDVKD. The CDR3, as DNA: TGTGCCACCAAGTCGTCGGTGCCGCGGCCCCAGCATTTT. Translating gives CATKSSVPRPQHF.

The chain uses TRBV3-1 (or the pseudogene TRBV3-2) and TRBJ2-3; D is tentatively TRBD1 or TRBD2 (6 bases each). V gave up 1 base and J gave up 6 bases, with 8 bases separating them. CDR1 is LGHDT, CDR2 YNNKEL, per germline (reference sequence). This CDR3 is 13 amino acids long. The CDR3 sequence is CASSQGGGDTQYF. As DNA, the CDR3 is TGTGCCAGCAGCCAAGGAGGGGGGGATACGCAGTATTTT.

The CDR3 bases are TGTGCCAGCAGTTACTCGGGGGTACTAACCGGGGAGCTGTTTTTT. This codes for CASSYSGVLTGELFF. The chain carries TRBV6-5 and TRBJ2-2, with D perhaps being TRBD1 or TRBD2 (5 bases each). Germline-derived CDR1 and CDR2 are MNHEY and SVGAGI. The CDR3 contains 15 residues. V lost 0 bases and J 5 bases, leaving 10 bases between the germline ends.

This sequence joins TRBV19 and TRBJ2-3; 9 nucleotides match TRBD1. This CDR3 spans 15 amino acids. Germline V CDR1 and CDR2: LNHDA, SQIVND (reference sequence). J was trimmed by 8 bases and V by 3 bases; bases with no gene match: 9. The CDR3 spells CASSISGTGYGTQYF. The CDR3 DNA is TGTGCCAGTAGTATCTCCGGGACAGGGTATGGTACGCAGTATTTT. The variable domain in full, with the rest retrieved from reference TRBV19 and TRBJ2-3, is DGGITQSPKYLFRKEGQNVTLSCEQNLNHDAMYWYRQDPGQGLRLIYYSQIVNDFQKGDIAEGYSVSREKKESFPLTVTSAQKNPTAFYLCASSISGTGYGTQYFGPGTRLTVL.

This rearrangement joins TRBV24-1 to TRBJ2-2, with TRBD1 identical over 12 bases. In germline, CDR1 is KGHDR, CDR2 SFDVKD. CDR3 size: 15 residues. Trimming at V came to 10 bases and at J to 9 bases, leaving 11 bases not matched to a gene. The CDR3 DNA reads TGTGCCACAGCGACGGGACAGGGGGCGGGATGGGAGCTGTTTTTT. This encodes CATATGQGAGWELFF.

The rearrangement joins TRBV28 to TRBJ2-5; D is possibly TRBD1 (6 bases). CDR1 is MDHEN and CDR2 is SYDVKM in the germline V gene. The CDR3 has 14 residues. With 4 bases removed from V and 6 bases from J, the gap between germline ends came to 15 bases. The CDR3 bases are TGTGCCAGCAGTTCCCAGGACAGCCGAAAGACCCAGTACTTC. Residues: CASSSQDSRKTQYF.

The rearrangement joins TRBV27 to TRBJ2-7, with D perhaps matching TRBD1 (6 bases). CDR1 is MNHEY, CDR2 SMNVEV, per germline (reference sequence). The germline V and J ends were trimmed by 5 bases and 5 bases, with 16 bases remaining between them. This CDR3 is built from 14 residues. In nucleotides, the CDR3 is TGTGCCAGCAGTCCGCACCAACAGGGCCACGAGCAGTACGTC. Translation gives CASSPHQQGHEQYV.

The chain employs TRBV18 and TRBJ1-6; D unresolved. Deletions cut 3 bases from V and 6 bases from J, with 6 bases between. The CDR3 loop spans 13 amino acids. Germline V gene data show CDR1 as KGHSH and CDR2 as LQKENI. CDR3 in amino acids: CASSPDANSPLHF. CDR3 DNA: TGTGCCAGCTCACCGGATGCTAATTCACCCCTCCACTTT.

The gene calls are TRBV19 and TRBJ1-2; 8 bases are a match to TRBD1. Germline V gives CDR1 LNHDA, CDR2 SQIVND (reference sequence). The CDR3 is 16 residues long. V was clipped by 5 bases and J by 2 bases; unmatched bases: 10. The CDR3 DNA reads TGTGCCAGTAGTTCCGGGACAGGAAGCACCAACTATGGCTACACCTTC. It yields the protein CASSSGTGSTNYGYTF.

This rearrangement joins TRBV10-3 to TRBJ1-1; D possibly corresponds to TRBD1 (6 bases). The germline gives CDR1 ENHRY, CDR2 SYGVKD. Trimming left V 2 bases short and J 9 bases short, with 19 bases between. This CDR3 has 15 amino acids. The DNA for the CDR3 is TGTGCCATCAGTGAGAATCGGGGGGCGAAAGGTAAAGCTTTCTTT. This translates into CAISENRGAKGKAFF.

The chain combines TRBV4-1 with TRBJ1-3; the D gene is possibly TRBD1 (5 bases). V lost 1 base and J lost 10, with 14 bases in between. Germline V lookup: CDR1 MGHRA, CDR2 YSYEKL. This CDR3 contains 14 residues. This chain's CDR3 is CASSQVRDLDTIYF. In DNA form, the CDR3 reads TGCGCCAGCAGCCAAGTCAGGGACTTAGATACCATATATTTT.